This is a list of T cell receptor beta chains from one sample in a study of shared clonotypes between healthy human individuals. TCRdb keeps only in-frame clones here, not all; method: immunoSEQ multiplex PCR. The sample has millions of clones, about 94% seen once. Sequenced input: naive CD8+ T cells sorted from blood. Receptors originate from a man aged 18 to 29 in good health. The conserved cysteine and the conserved F or W are not part of the CDR3 here. Fields, in order: V gene, CDR3 protein.

TRBV4-1 | ASSQGTSTDTQY
TRBV2 | ASSEAGRALDGNQPQH
TRBV5-6 | ASSLVGGPTDTQY
TRBV27 | ASSLAGANYGYT
TRBV27 | ASSPVGGFHEQY
TRBV28 | AWGAFQPQH
TRBV14 | ASSRGLGYEQY
TRBV7-9 | ASSLTLAGVDDEQY
TRBV29-1 | SVHRTGIADTQY
TRBV6-4 | ASRSRTSYNEQF
TRBV27 | ASSPLSPKGLSSYNSPLH
TRBV25-1 | ASSEGATDTQY
TRBV9 | ASSVTGLSEQY
TRBV13 | ASSFPSGQGGDGYT
TRBV11-3 | ASSFDRGTYNEQF
TRBV9 | ASSVEGSPLSGANVLT
TRBV9 | ASSFGGGTDTQY
TRBV6-1 | ASSEWVGQGAYGYT
TRBV5-8 | ASSSDPGSPSYEQY
TRBV7-9 | ASSPGLRETQY
TRBV6-1 | ASGSRLVAETQY
TRBV28 | ASSLSLAGGAGELF
TRBV5-6 | ASSLGSSYNSPLH
TRBV6-6 | ASSSDRSPYEQY
TRBV28 | ASSLGTLESF
TRBV7-2 | ASSLDGSSGNTIY
TRBV6-5 | ASRGAKNEQF
TRBV4-3 | ASSQGTEGPPLDTQY
TRBV19 | ASSIVYNLRAEAF
TRBV12-5 | ASAWGDRETQY
TRBV10-3 | ATTGTGDTGELF
TRBV4-2 | ASSREDGTIATYEQY
TRBV9 | ASSVEGATNEKLF
TRBV4-1 | ASSQGLMNTEAF
TRBV13 | ASSSSDSGRWEQF
TRBV12-5 | ASGLVAGGAGANVLT
TRBV10-3 | AISESGQGYYEQY
TRBV4-1 | ASSQESISRYEQY
TRBV7-7 | ASSLARGYEQY
TRBV7-9 | ASSLSTGVLRETQY
TRBV5-6 | ASSFGTNSYEQY
TRBV7-9 | ASSPPPPHIGYT
TRBV5-6 | ASSFSPEYEQY
TRBV28 | ASSQPGSWGYT
TRBV7-8 | ASSLVPSGNTIY
TRBV10-3 | ATRHPSEVYEQF
TRBV2 | ASSEGELGYT
TRBV13 | ASSSREGRETQY
TRBV5-1 | ASSLEGQSSYEQY
TRBV5-4 | ASSLAAFDTEAF
TRBV19 | ASKWGEGYNEQF
TRBV7-9 | ASSPVNYEQY
TRBV7-9 | ASSLDRAENQPQH